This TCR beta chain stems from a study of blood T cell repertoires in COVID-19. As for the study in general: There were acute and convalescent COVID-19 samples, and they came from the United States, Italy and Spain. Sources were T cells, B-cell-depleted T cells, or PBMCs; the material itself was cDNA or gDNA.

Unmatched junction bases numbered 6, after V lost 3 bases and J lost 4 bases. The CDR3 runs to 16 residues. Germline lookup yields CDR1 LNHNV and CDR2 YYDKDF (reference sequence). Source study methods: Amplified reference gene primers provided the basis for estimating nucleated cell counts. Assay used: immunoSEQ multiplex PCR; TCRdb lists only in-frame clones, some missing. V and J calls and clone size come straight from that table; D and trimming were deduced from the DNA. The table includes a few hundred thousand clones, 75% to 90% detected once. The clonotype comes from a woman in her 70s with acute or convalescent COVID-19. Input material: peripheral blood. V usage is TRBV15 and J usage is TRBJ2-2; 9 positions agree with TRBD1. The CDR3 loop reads CATSRGTGSGTGELFF. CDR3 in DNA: TGTGCCACCAGCAGGGGGACAGGGTCGGGCACCGGGGAGCTGTTTTTT.